A selection of T cell receptor beta chains follows, all from one sample in a study of early T cells in non-severe SARS-CoV-2 infection. Via MiXCR, TCRdb re-called the 5' RACE reads, giving one row per CDR3 protein. Counted here are roughly 55,000 distinct CDR3 sequences, approximately 10% occurring once; the ten biggest clones make up around 9.6%. The material sequenced was whole blood. Receptors originate from an adult who was a healthcare worker with PCR-confirmed SARS-CoV-2 infection or an uninfected control (not recorded which). The CDR3 runs from the conserved cysteine through the conserved F or W. The D gene is left open where the match is weak. Clone size, where shown, is once, few, many, or a class for clones that have expanded.

abundance | d_gene | len | j_gene | v_gene | CDR3aa | CDR3nt
few | TRBD1 | 14 | TRBJ1-6 | TRBV9 | CASSGGQANSPLHF | TGTGCCAGCAGCGGGGGACAGGCCAATTCACCCCTCCACTTT
many | . | 13 | TRBJ2-1 | TRBV18 | CASSPIAGNEQFF | TGTGCCAGCTCACCTATCGCGGGGAATGAGCAGTTCTTC
. | TRBD1 | 15 | TRBJ2-1 | TRBV6-1 | CASRLPGQGYNEQFF | TGTGCCAGCAGGCTCCCGGGACAGGGGTACAATGAGCAGTTCTTC
. | TRBD1 | 16 | TRBJ1-1 | TRBV7-3 | CASSLTTGTGSDEAFF | TGTGCCAGCAGCTTAACGACCGGGACAGGCAGTGATGAAGCTTTCTTT
. | TRBD2 | 12 | TRBJ2-5 | TRBV2 | CASTTSGETQYF | TGTGCCAGCACGACTAGCGGGGAGACCCAGTACTTC
. | TRBD1 | 15 | TRBJ1-1 | TRBV28 | CASSPLPDRGTEAFF | TGTGCCAGCAGTCCTCTACCGGACAGGGGAACTGAAGCTTTCTTT
many | . | 12 | TRBJ2-7 | TRBV20-1 | CSAISQTYEQYF | TGCAGTGCTATCTCCCAAACCTACGAGCAGTACTTC
few | . | 14 | TRBJ1-1 | TRBV29-1 | CSVEVANRNTEAFF | TGCAGCGTTGAAGTAGCTAACAGGAACACTGAAGCTTTCTTT
. | TRBD2 | 17 | TRBJ2-3 | TRBV2 | CANSQRGGMSGTDTQYF | TGTGCCAATTCTCAGCGGGGGGGCATGTCGGGCACAGATACGCAGTATTTT
many | . | 11 | TRBJ2-7 | TRBV25-1 | CASSVANEQYF | TGTGCCAGCAGTGTAGCAAACGAGCAGTACTTC